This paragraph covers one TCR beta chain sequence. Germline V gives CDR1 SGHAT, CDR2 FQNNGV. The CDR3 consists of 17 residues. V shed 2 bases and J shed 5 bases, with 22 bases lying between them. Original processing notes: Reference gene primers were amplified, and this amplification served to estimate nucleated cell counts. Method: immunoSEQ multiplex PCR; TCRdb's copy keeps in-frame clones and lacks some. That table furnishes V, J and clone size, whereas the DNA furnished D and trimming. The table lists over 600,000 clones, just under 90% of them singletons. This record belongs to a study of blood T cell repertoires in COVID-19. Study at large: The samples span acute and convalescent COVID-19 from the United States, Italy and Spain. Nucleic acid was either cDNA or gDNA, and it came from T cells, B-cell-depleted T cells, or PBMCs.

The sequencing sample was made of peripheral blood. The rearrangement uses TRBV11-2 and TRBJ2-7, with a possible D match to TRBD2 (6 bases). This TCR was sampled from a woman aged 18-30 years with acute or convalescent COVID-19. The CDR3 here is CASSLSLWGQEGHEQYF. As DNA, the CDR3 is TGTGCCAGCAGCTTATCATTATGGGGCCAGGAGGGACACGAGCAGTACTTC.